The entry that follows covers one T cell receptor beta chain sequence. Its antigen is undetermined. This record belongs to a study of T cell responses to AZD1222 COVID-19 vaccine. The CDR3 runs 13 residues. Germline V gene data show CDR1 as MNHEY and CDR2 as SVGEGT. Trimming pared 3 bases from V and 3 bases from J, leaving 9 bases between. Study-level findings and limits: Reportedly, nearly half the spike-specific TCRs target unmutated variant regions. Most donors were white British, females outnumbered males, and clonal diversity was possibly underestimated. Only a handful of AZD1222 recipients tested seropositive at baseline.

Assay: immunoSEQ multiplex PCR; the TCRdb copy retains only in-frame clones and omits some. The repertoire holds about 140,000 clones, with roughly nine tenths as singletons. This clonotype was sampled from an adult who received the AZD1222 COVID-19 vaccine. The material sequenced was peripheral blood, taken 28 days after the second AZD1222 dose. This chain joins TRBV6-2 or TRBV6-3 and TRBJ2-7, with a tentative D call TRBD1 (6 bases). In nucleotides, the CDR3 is TGTGCCAGCAGTTATCAGGGGAACTACGAGCAGTACTTC. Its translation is CASSYQGNYEQYF.